This entry concerns a single TCR beta chain. The antigen is unknown. Cultured CD4+ T-cell DNA underwent Oncomine TCR Beta short-read sequencing. Researchers extracted genomic DNA from CD4+ T cells that had been cultured. TCRdb re-derived calls from the PCR reads in MiXCR, one entry per CDR3 protein. The table includes some 10,000 distinct CDR3 sequences, under 40% detected once. The entry originates in a study of vaccination and CD4 T cells after COVID-19. Study at large: Six males and four females, two Hispanic, made up the convalescents. Two mRNA vaccine doses were given, either BNT162b2 or mRNA-1273. Stimuli were overlapping spike peptide pools of SARS-CoV-2 and three common cold coronaviruses (HCoV-NL63, HCoV-OC43, HCoV-229E). Study findings and constraints: Only post-vaccination samples contained a median approximately 85% of the reactive clones in convalescent patients.

Treatment described: approximately 11-day PBMC culture with coronavirus spike peptide pools or control peptides (ViraFEST assay). One should note that the unexposed donor's CD4+ T cells were collected before the COVID-19 pandemic (2011-2018). The specimen sequenced was CD4+ T cells from blood, cultured in vitro. This receptor was identified in a human donor in good health.

The CDR3 reads CASSDSIGSYNEQFF. The CDR3 DNA is TGTGCCAGCAGTGACTCGATCGGGTCTTACAATGAGCAGTTCTTC. This rearrangement joins TRBV6-4 to TRBJ2-1, with D uncertain. CDR1 MRHNA and CDR2 SNTAGT come from the germline V gene. CDR3 length equals 15 residues. The V and J ends lost 0 bases and 4 bases respectively, with 10 bases between them.